The 27 T cell receptor beta chains presented below share a single source sample, sequenced in a study of neoadjuvant anti-PD-1 for oral cavity cancer. Measured with immunoSEQ multiplex PCR; TCRdb has only the in-frame clones, and not every one. Counted here are some 6,700 clones, about 50% occurring once; the ten biggest clones make up over 25%. The sequences come from tumor tissue, collected before nivolumab (anti-PD-1) treatment. All receptors derive from a person aged 35 to 85 with oral cavity squamous cell carcinoma.

The gene calls are TRBV6-1 and TRBJ2-7, with 8 bases identical to TRBD2. The CDR3 totals 14 residues. After removal of 8 bases from V and 3 bases from J, the junction contained 9 bases not matched to a gene. Germline V gene data show CDR1 as MNHNS and CDR2 as SASEGT. CDR3 bases: TGTGCCAGCTTCGGGCGGGGGGCGGTCTACGAGCAGTACTTC. This encodes CASFGRGAVYEQYF.

The V call is TRBV10-2, the J call TRBJ2-2, with 9 bases that match TRBD1. V was pared by 6 bases and J by 1 base, with 3 bases of the junction left unmatched. The CDR3 is made up of 15 amino acids. The germline V gene has CDR1 WSHSY and CDR2 SAAADI. The CDR3 DNA follows: TGCGCCAGCAGGGGACAGGGCCGGAACACCGGGGAGCTGTTTTTT. It specifies CASRGQGRNTGELFF.

The V call is TRBV5-4, the J call TRBJ2-2; the D gene is possibly TRBD1 (6 bases). This CDR3 comprises 15 residues. In germline, CDR1 is SGHNT, CDR2 YYREEE (reference sequence). Trimming removed 4 bases from V and 1 base from J, with 11 bases in between. CDR3 in amino acids: CASSPKTGNTGELFF. The CDR3 coding sequence is TGTGCCAGCAGCCCAAAGACAGGGAACACCGGGGAGCTGTTTTTT.

By share, this clone ranks as medium-sized. The rearrangement joins TRBV19 to TRBJ1-2; D is perhaps TRBD1 (6 bases). Trimming removed 7 bases at V and 8 bases at J, with 20 bases between. The length of the CDR3 is 14 residues. Germline V gene sequence: CDR1 LNHDA, CDR2 SQIVND (reference sequence). As DNA, the CDR3 is TGTGCCAGTACCCTGACAGGCCCAACGGGCGGCTACACCTTC. Protein sequence: CASTLTGPTGGYTF.

Judged by abundance, this clone is medium-sized (0.01 to 0.1%). This sequence joins TRBV7-8 and TRBJ1-5, with D unresolved. The CDR3 contains 15 residues. CDR1 and CDR2 from the germline V gene are SGHVS and FQNEAQ. The V end was cut by 1 base, the J end by 2 bases, with 9 bases between. The CDR3 DNA reads as TGTGCCAGCAGCTTAGTTAACAGTGGCAATCAGCCCCAGCATTTT. It yields the protein CASSLVNSGNQPQHF.

The V and J genes are TRBV6-5 and TRBJ1-2; 8 positions match TRBD1. After removal of 0 bases from V and 4 bases from J, the junction contained 7 bases not matched to a gene. CDR1 is MNHEY and CDR2 is SVGAGI in the germline V gene. The CDR3 loop spans 16 amino acids. Here the CDR3 DNA reads TGTGCCAGCAGTTACTCCTCGGGACAGGCGGCCTATGGCTACACCTTC. Translation gives CASSYSSGQAAYGYTF.

This clone is large by share. V is TRBV7-2 and J is TRBJ2-3, with 7 positions matching TRBD2. The CDR3 length is 16 residues. V was pared by 1 base and J by 3 bases, with 7 bases of the junction left unmatched. The V gene's germline CDR1 is SGHTA and CDR2 FQGNSA. CDR3 residues: CASSLDLPRGTDTQYF. The DNA for the CDR3 is TGTGCCAGCAGCTTAGATCTGCCGCGGGGGACAGATACGCAGTATTTT.

The chain recombines TRBV5-4 with TRBJ2-5, with D uncertain. CDR1 and CDR2 from the germline V gene are SGHNT and YYREEE (reference sequence). V was cut by 0 bases and J by 1 base, with 13 bases left in between. The CDR3 runs 16 residues. The DNA of the CDR3 is TGTGCCAGCAGCTTGGATCCGAGGCCTTCCCAAGAGACCCAGTACTTC. Translation: CASSLDPRPSQETQYF.

V is TRBV7-3 and J is TRBJ2-5; 7 bases map to TRBD1. This CDR3 region has 16 residues. V lost 3 bases, J lost 2 bases, and 9 bases stayed unmatched. Germline CDR1 reads SGHTA; CDR2 reads FQGTGA. The CDR3 sequence is CASSFPGQFPQETQYF. The CDR3 region has the DNA TGTGCCAGCAGCTTCCCGGGACAGTTTCCGCAAGAGACCCAGTACTTC.

This clone was counted a few times. The chain has TRBV7-9 and TRBJ2-2; D assignment may be TRBD1 or TRBD2 (6 bases each). The germline V and J ends were trimmed by 11 bases and 3 bases, with 10 bases remaining between them. Germline V CDR1 and CDR2: SEHNR, FQNEAQ (reference sequence). This CDR3 comprises 12 residues. The CDR3 reads CAPRGDTGELFF. In nucleotides, the CDR3 is TGTGCCCCGAGGGGGGACACCGGGGAGCTGTTTTTT.

The chain recombines TRBV7-9 with TRBJ2-1; D is possibly TRBD1 or TRBD2 (7 bases each). Trimming removed 1 base from V and 6 bases from J, with 22 bases in between. CDR3 length equals 18 residues. CDR1 is SEHNR and CDR2 is FQNEAQ in the germline V gene (reference sequence). CDR3 nucleotides: TGTGCCAGCAGCTTAGTAGGGGGGGACAGCGTTACTCGCAATGAGCAGTTCTTC. It yields the protein CASSLVGGDSVTRNEQFF.

This clone is categorized as medium-sized. V gene TRBV2 combines with J gene TRBJ1-2; weak D call: TRBD1 (6 bases). Germline assignment: CDR1 SNHLY and CDR2 FYNNEI. V gave up 9 bases and J gave up 8 bases, with 16 bases separating them. The CDR3 contains 12 residues. CDR3 DNA sequence: TGTGCCAGTCAGGGGATCGAGAGGGGCTACACCTTC. The encoded protein is CASQGIERGYTF.

The CDR3 region is CASSLIGAGYEQFF. CDR3 sequence (DNA): TGTGCCAGCAGCTTAATAGGGGCGGGGTATGAGCAGTTCTTC. This rearrangement joins TRBV7-9 to TRBJ2-1; TRBD2 might be the D (6 bases). V was pared by 2 bases and J by 8 bases, with 13 bases between. The CDR3 sequence is 14 residues long. The germline gives CDR1 SEHNR, CDR2 FQNEAQ (reference sequence).

This sequence joins TRBV27 and TRBJ2-2; 14 bases align to TRBD2. The germline gives CDR1 MNHEY, CDR2 SMNVEV (reference sequence). This CDR3 comprises 16 residues. The V and J ends lost 6 bases and 5 bases, in that order; junction bases with no gene match: 5. This chain's CDR3 is CASSRLAGGGTGELFF. The DNA for the CDR3 is TGTGCCAGCAGCCGACTAGCGGGAGGGGGAACCGGGGAGCTGTTTTTT.

The chain links TRBV28 to TRBJ1-1; a weak D match, TRBD1 (5 bases). CDR3 size: 16 residues. The V gene's germline CDR1 is MDHEN and CDR2 SYDVKM. V shed 6 bases and J shed 5 bases, with 22 bases lying between them. In DNA, the CDR3 is TGTGCCAGCAGGGCCTGGGTAGGGGCACGAGGTACTGAAGCTTTCTTT. Translated: CASRAWVGARGTEAFF. The full variable domain, completed using reference TRBV28 and TRBJ1-1, is DVKVTQSSRYLVKRTGEKVFLECVQDMDHENMFWYRQDPGLGLRLIYFSYDVKMKEKGDIPEGYSVSREKKERFSLILESASTNQTSMYLCASRAWVGARGTEAFFGQGTRLTVV.

V is TRBV6-5 and J is TRBJ2-5, with D perhaps given as TRBD1 or TRBD2 (5 bases each). The CDR3 consists of 15 residues. Germline assignment: CDR1 MNHEY and CDR2 SVGAGI. Trimming took off 2 bases at V and 7 bases at J, with 17 bases between the two ends. The CDR3 loop is CASSYLQGHGGTQYF. CDR3 nucleotides: TGTGCCAGCAGTTACCTGCAGGGCCATGGGGGGACCCAGTACTTC.

V and J are TRBV5-4 and TRBJ2-5, with a possible D match to TRBD2 (5 bases). Germline-derived CDR1 and CDR2 are SGHNT and YYREEE (reference sequence). V was trimmed by 7 bases and J by 3 bases, leaving 13 bases between them. The CDR3 consists of 13 residues. CDR3 residues: CASARLAEETQYF. The DNA of the CDR3 is TGTGCCAGCGCCCGGCTAGCCGAAGAGACCCAGTACTTC.

The rearrangement uses TRBV4-1 and TRBJ1-2; D is ambiguous. Between the trimmed V and J ends, which lost 1 base and 6 bases, there was a span of 15 bases. This CDR3 is built from 15 residues. The germline V gene has CDR1 MGHRA and CDR2 YSYEKL. The CDR3 here is CASSQGRLARHGYTF. The DNA for the CDR3 is TGCGCCAGCAGCCAAGGTCGACTGGCTCGCCATGGCTACACCTTC.

CDR3 loop: CASNPDRTFGGYTF. In DNA, the CDR3 is TGTGCCAGCAACCCCGACAGGACGTTTGGTGGCTACACCTTC. The J gene is TRBJ1-2, the V gene TRBV2; D possibly corresponds to TRBD1 (6 bases). V was trimmed by 7 bases and J by 7 bases, leaving 19 bases between them. The germline CDR1 and CDR2 sequences are SNHLY and FYNNEI. The CDR3 spans 14 residues.

The DNA for the CDR3 is TGTGCCAGCTCACCCTCGGGACAGAAATACAATGAGCAGTTCTTC. It specifies CASSPSGQKYNEQFF. The chain links TRBV18 to TRBJ2-1; TRBD1 matches at 7 bases. The CDR3 has 15 amino acids. The V gene's germline CDR1 is KGHSH and CDR2 LQKENI. With 3 bases clipped from V and 4 bases from J, the junction kept 6 bases outside the gene matches.

The chain is built from TRBV6-5 and TRBJ1-2, with no clear D. The germline gives CDR1 MNHEY, CDR2 SVGAGI. V dropped 5 bases and J dropped 8 bases, with 15 bases sitting between them. This CDR3 region has 13 residues. The CDR3 is CASSNPSLRGYTF. CDR3 bases: TGTGCCAGCAGTAACCCCAGCTTAAGGGGCTACACCTTC.

This clone was detected only a few times. J is TRBJ2-7 and V is TRBV30, with TRBD1 matching over 9 bases. This CDR3 is 15 amino acids long. Looked up from germline, CDR1 is GTSNPN and CDR2 is SVGIG (reference sequence). Trimming removed 3 bases from V and 3 bases from J; junction bases left unmatched: 9. Here the CDR3 reads CAWSPGQGIVYEQYF. As DNA, the CDR3 is TGTGCCTGGAGCCCGGGACAGGGAATAGTCTACGAGCAGTACTTC.

This clone has only a few counts. The chain combines TRBV9 with TRBJ2-1, with 8 positions matching TRBD2. V lost 0 bases to trimming and J lost 4 bases; unmatched junction nucleotides: 3. The CDR3 is made up of 15 amino acids. Germline V gene lookup returns CDR1 SGDLS and CDR2 YYNGEE. CDR3 coding DNA: TGTGCCAGCAGCGTAGCGGGGGGGCCTTACAATGAGCAGTTCTTC. Translation: CASSVAGGPYNEQFF.

This clone was recorded a few times. CDR3 DNA sequence: TGTGCCATCAGTGAACCGGGACAGGCAGGCACCTTC. Translation: CAISEPGQAGTF. The chain carries TRBV10-3 and TRBJ1-2; 8 nucleotides agree with TRBD1. CDR3 length: 12 residues. V lost 3 bases, J lost 13 bases, and 7 bases stayed unmatched. Germline assignment: CDR1 ENHRY and CDR2 SYGVKD.

This clone turned up a few times. The CDR3 bases are TGTGCCAGCAGCATATCGGGGTCCGGGGAGCAGTTCTTC. This translates into CASSISGSGEQFF. V gene TRBV9 combines with J gene TRBJ2-1; weak D call: TRBD2 (5 bases). Trimming removed 4 bases from V and 10 bases from J, with 15 bases in between. Germline V gene sequence: CDR1 SGDLS, CDR2 YYNGEE. This CDR3 has 13 residues.

The V call is TRBV7-9, the J call TRBJ1-4; TRBD1 might be the D (5 bases). The CDR3 totals 15 residues. Germline V gene lookup returns CDR1 SEHNR and CDR2 FQNEAQ (reference sequence). The germline V and J ends were trimmed by 5 bases and 8 bases, with 18 bases remaining between them. CDR3 DNA sequence: TGTGCCAGCAGCAAAAGAGGAGGGGCTGAGGAAAAACTGTTTTTT. This sequence encodes CASSKRGGAEEKLFF.

The V and J genes are TRBV5-1 and TRBJ2-2, with TRBD2 identical over 11 bases. Germline loops: CDR1 SGHRS, CDR2 YFSETQ. The CDR3 runs to 17 residues. The junction had 8 bases not matched to a gene; V was cut back by 1 base and J by 6 bases. This chain's CDR3 is CASSLTSGGLIPGELFF. The DNA for the CDR3 is TGCGCCAGCAGCTTGACTAGCGGGGGCCTAATTCCCGGGGAGCTGTTTTTT.